These T cell receptor beta chains were read from a single sample in a study of blood T cell repertoires in COVID-19. Generated by immunoSEQ multiplex PCR, the TCRdb table keeps only in-frame clones and is missing some. The sample consists of roughly 70,000 clones, approximately 90% of them appearing once. Input material: peripheral blood. The receptor set was obtained from a man aged 65 to 85 with active or convalescent COVID-19. CDR3s include the opening cysteine and the closing phenylalanine or tryptophan. D genes are given only for firm matches.

>-|TRBJ2-4|TRBV6-5
CASSSQGAKNIQYF
>TRBD2|TRBJ2-1|TRBV9
CASSETTSGRSGEQFF
>-|TRBJ1-2|TRBV3-1/TRBV3-2
CASSQTLAGAGGYTF
>TRBD1|TRBJ2-1|TRBV28
CASSLFGQGGNNEQFF
>TRBD2|TRBJ2-3|TRBV7-2
CASSKQLAGSTSTDTQYF
>TRBD2|TRBJ2-7|TRBV7-2
CASSPRTSGSTEQYF
>-|TRBJ1-6|TRBV5-1
CASSLGGDHSPLHF
>-|TRBJ1-4|TRBV15
CATSRDGTANEKLFF
>-|TRBJ1-3|TRBV4-2
CASSQDLASPTIYF
>TRBD2|TRBJ2-1|TRBV27
CASSALASGANEQFF
>TRBD1|TRBJ1-4|TRBV5-5
CASSLGWTGNPTTNEKLFF
>-|TRBJ2-1|TRBV5-4
CASSLLQGNEQFF
>-|TRBJ1-1|TRBV9
CASSVSHSLNTEAFF
>-|TRBJ2-7|TRBV3-1/TRBV3-2
CASSPRQAYEQYF
>-|TRBJ1-1|TRBV25-1
CASSWAGGTEAFF
>TRBD1|TRBJ1-2|TRBV19
CASSMDWTGVPLF
>TRBD2|TRBJ2-1|TRBV11-2
CASSPHGGGYNEQFF
>TRBD1|TRBJ1-2|TRBV7-9
CASSLGQGYDYGYTF
>-|TRBJ1-2|TRBV7-9
CASSLGNSYGYTF
>TRBD1|TRBJ1-5|TRBV19
CASRDRGASNQPQHF
>-|TRBJ2-3|TRBV15
CATSRDRVSGTQYF
>TRBD2|TRBJ2-1|TRBV20-1
CSASGELAGGLEQFF
>TRBD1|TRBJ2-7|TRBV5-1
CASSLVGGSGTGTYEQYF
>TRBD1|TRBJ2-7|TRBV11-2
CASSLYRGYEQYF
>TRBD1|TRBJ1-1|TRBV10-1
CASSEGGGFTEAFF
>TRBD1|TRBJ2-1|TRBV24-1
CATGGESSSYNEQFF
>TRBD2|TRBJ2-5|TRBV15
CATSEGGLAQLETQYF
>-|TRBJ1-2|TRBV12-5
CASGYEQGGYTF
>-|TRBJ1-1|TRBV19
CASSTWGSIEAFF
>-|TRBJ1-6|TRBV5-5
CASSLVGGRYSPLHF
>-|TRBJ2-7|TRBV11-2
CASSFNSEYQGSSYEQYF
>TRBD2|TRBJ2-1|TRBV7-2
CASSLREGEYNEQFF
>-|TRBJ2-3|TRBV10-3
CAISKGVSTDTQYF
>-|TRBJ2-7|TRBV3-1/TRBV3-2
CASSQVSEQYF
>-|TRBJ2-3|TRBV4-2
CASSQGRRESEDTQYF
>TRBD2|TRBJ2-1|TRBV7-6
CASSYGTSAHNEQFF
>-|TRBJ2-2|TRBV5-1
CASSLERNTGELFF
>-|TRBJ1-5|TRBV11-2
CASSLAEQGNQHF
>TRBD1|TRBJ2-7|TRBV19
CASNITGDRGYEQYF
>TRBD1|TRBJ2-6|TRBV6-4
CASTPEGGQGLGSGANVLTF
>-|TRBJ2-1|TRBV14
CASSQVSPLGGGYNEQFF